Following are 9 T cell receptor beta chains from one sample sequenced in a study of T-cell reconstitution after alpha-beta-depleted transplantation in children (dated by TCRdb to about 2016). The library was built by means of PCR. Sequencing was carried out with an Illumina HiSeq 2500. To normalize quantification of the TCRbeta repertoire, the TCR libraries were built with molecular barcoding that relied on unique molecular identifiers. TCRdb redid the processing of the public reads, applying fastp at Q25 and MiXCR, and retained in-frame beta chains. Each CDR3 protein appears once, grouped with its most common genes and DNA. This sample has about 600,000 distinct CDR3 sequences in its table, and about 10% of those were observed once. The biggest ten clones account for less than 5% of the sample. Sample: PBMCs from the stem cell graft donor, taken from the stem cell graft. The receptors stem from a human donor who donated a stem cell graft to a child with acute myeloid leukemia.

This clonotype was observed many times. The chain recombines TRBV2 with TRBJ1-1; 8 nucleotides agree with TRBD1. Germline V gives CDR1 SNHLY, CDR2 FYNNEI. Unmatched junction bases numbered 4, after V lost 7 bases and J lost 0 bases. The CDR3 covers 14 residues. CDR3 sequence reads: CASNRGILNTEAFF. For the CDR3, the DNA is TGTGCCAGCAACAGGGGGATTTTGAACACTGAAGCTTTCTTT.

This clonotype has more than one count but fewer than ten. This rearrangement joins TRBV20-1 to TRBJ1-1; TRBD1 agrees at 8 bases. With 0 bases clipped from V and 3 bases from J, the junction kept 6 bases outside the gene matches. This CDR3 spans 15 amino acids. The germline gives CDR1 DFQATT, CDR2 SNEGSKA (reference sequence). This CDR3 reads CSARDSRGRDTEAFF. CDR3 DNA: TGCAGTGCTAGAGATTCCAGGGGGCGGGACACTGAAGCTTTCTTT.

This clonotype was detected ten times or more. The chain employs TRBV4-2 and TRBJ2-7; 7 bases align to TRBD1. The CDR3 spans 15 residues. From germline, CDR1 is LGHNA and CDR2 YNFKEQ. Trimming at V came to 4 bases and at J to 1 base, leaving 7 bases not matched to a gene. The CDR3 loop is CASSPWTGSSYEQYF. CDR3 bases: TGTGCCAGCAGCCCCTGGACAGGCAGTTCCTACGAGCAGTACTTC.

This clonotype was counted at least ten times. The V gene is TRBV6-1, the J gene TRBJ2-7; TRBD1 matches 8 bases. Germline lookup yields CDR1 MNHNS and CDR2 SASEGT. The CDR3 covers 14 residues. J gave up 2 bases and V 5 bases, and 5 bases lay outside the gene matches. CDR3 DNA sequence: TGTGCCAGCAGTCGCCGGGGACAGGCCTACGAGCAGTACTTC. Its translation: CASSRRGQAYEQYF.

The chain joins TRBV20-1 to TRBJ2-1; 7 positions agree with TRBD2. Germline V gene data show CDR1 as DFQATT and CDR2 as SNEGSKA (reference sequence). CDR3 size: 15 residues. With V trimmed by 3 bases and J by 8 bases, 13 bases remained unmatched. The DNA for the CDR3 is TGCAGTGCTAGTGTGGGAGGGAAGGGTTGGGATGAGCAGTTCTTC. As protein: CSASVGGKGWDEQFF.

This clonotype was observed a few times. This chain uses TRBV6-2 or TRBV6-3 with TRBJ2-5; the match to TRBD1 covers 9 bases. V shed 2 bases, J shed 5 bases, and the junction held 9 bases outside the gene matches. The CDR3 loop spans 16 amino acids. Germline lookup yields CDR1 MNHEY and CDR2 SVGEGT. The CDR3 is CASSYPGTGQRETQYF. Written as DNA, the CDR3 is TGTGCCAGCAGTTACCCCGGGACAGGGCAGAGGGAGACCCAGTACTTC.

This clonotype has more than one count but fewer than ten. Here the CDR3 DNA reads TGTGCCATCAGCCACGCGTGGGACCTGACTAATGAAAAACTGTTTTTT. Amino acid sequence: CAISHAWDLTNEKLFF. The chain uses TRBV10-3 and TRBJ1-4, with D tentatively TRBD1 (5 bases). The germline V gene encodes CDR1 ENHRY and CDR2 SYGVKD. V was trimmed by 6 bases and J by 2 bases, leaving 16 bases between them. This CDR3 comprises 16 residues.

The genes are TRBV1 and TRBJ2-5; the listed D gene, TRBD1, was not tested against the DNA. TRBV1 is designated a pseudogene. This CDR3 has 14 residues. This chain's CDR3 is CTSSRGLEGAAQYF. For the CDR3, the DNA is TGCACCAGCAGCCGAGGACTAGAGGGGGCGGCCCAGTACTTC.

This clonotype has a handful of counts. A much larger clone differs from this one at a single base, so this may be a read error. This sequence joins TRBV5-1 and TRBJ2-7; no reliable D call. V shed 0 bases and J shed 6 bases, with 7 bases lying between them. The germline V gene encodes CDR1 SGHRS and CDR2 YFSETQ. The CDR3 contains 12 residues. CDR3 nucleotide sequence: TGCGCCAGCAGCTTGGAAGGGTTCGAGCAGTACTTC. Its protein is CASSLEGFEQYF. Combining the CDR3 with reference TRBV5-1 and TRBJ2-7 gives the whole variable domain KAGVTQTPRYLIKTRGQQVTLSCSPISGHRSVSWYQQTPGQGLQFLFEYFSETQRNKGNFPGRFSGRQFSNSRSEMNVSTLELGDSALYLCASSLEGFEQYFGPGTRLTVT.